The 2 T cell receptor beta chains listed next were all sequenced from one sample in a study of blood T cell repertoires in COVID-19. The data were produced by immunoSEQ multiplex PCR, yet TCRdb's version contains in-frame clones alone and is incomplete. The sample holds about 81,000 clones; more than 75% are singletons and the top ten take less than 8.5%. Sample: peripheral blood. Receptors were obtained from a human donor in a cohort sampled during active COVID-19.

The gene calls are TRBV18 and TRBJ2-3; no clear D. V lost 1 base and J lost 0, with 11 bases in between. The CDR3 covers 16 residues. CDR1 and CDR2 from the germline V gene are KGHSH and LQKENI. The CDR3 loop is CASSPQNSASTDTQYF. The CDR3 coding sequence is TGTGCCAGCTCACCACAAAACAGTGCTAGCACAGATACGCAGTATTTT. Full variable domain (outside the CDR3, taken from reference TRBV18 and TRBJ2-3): NAGVMQNPRHLVRRRGQEARLRCSPMKGHSHVYWYRQLPEEGLKFMVYLQKENIIDESGMPKERFSAEFPKEGPSILRIQQVVRGDSAAYFCASSPQNSASTDTQYFGPGTRLTVL.

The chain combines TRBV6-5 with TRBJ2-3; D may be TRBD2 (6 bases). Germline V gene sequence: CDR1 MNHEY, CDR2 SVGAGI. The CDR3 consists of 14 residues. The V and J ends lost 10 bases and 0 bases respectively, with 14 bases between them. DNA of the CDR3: TGTGCCATTGGCGGGGTCACTAGCACAGATACGCAGTATTTT. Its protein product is CAIGGVTSTDTQYF.